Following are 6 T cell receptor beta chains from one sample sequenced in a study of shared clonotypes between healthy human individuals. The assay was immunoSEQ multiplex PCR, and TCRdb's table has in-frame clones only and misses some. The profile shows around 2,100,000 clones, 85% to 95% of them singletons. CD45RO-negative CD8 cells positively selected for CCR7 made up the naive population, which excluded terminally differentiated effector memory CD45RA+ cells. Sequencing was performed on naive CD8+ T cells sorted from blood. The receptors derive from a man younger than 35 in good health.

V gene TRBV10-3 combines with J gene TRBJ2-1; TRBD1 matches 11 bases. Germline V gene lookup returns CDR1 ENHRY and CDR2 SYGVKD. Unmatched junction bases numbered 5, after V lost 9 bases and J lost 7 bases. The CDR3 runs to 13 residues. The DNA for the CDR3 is TGTGCCATAATAGGGACAGGGGGAAATGAGCAGTTCTTC. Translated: CAIIGTGGNEQFF.

This CDR3 is CASSRGGWTEAFF. The DNA of the CDR3 is TGTGCCAGCAGCCGAGGAGGATGGACTGAAGCTTTCTTT. The chain combines TRBV27 with TRBJ1-1; D uncertain. Germline assignment: CDR1 MNHEY and CDR2 SMNVEV (reference sequence). The CDR3 extends over 13 amino acids. Trimming left V 6 bases short and J 5 bases short, with 13 bases between.

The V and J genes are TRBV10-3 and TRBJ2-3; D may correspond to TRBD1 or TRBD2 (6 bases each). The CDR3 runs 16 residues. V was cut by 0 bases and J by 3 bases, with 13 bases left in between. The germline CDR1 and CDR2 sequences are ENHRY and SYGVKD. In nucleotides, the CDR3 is TGTGCCATCAGTGAGTCGAAGGGGGGCGATACAGATACGCAGTATTTT. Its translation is CAISESKGGDTDTQYF.

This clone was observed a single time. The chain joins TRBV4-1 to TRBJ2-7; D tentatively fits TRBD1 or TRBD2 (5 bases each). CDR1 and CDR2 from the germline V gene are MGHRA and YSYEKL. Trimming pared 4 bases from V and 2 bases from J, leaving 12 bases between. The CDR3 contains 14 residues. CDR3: CASSPAGATYEQYF. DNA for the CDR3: TGCGCCAGCAGCCCCGCCGGGGCAACCTACGAGCAGTACTTC.

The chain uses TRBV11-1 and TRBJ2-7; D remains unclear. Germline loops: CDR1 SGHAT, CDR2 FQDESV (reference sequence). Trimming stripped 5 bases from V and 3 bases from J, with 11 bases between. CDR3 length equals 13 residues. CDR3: CASSTDWNYEQYF. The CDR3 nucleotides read TGTGCCAGCAGCACCGACTGGAACTACGAGCAGTACTTC.

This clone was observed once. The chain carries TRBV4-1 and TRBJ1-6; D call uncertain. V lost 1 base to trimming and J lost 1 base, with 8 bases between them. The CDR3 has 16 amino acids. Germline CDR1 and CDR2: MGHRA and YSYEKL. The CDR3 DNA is TGCGCCAGCAGCCAAGCAGAGGGTTCCTATAATTCACCCCTCCACTTT. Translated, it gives CASSQAEGSYNSPLHF.